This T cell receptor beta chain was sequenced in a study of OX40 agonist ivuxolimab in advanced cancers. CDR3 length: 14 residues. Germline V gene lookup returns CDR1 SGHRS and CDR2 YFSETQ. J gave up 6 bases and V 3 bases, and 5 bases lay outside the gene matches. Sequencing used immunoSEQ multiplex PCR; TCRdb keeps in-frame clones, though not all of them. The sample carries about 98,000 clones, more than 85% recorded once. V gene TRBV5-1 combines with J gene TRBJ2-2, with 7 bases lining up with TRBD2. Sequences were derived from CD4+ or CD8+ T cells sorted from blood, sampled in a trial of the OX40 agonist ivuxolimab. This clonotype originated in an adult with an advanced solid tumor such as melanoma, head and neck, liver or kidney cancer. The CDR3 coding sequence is TGCGCCAGCAGCTGGGCGGGAGTGGCCGGGGAGCTGTTTTTT. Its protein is CASSWAGVAGELFF. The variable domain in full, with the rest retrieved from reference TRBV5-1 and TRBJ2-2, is KAGVTQTPRYLIKTRGQQVTLSCSPISGHRSVSWYQQTPGQGLQFLFEYFSETQRNKGNFPGRFSGRQFSNSRSEMNVSTLELGDSALYLCASSWAGVAGELFFGEGSRLTVL.